The sequence of this T cell receptor (beta chain) was determined in a study of shared clonotypes between healthy human individuals (dated by TCRdb to 2020 to 2021). Background for the entire study: The cohort included three men and a couple of women between 18 and 49 years of age. For each donor, CD4 naive and CD4 memory were each given three plates, CD8 naive was given two plates, and CD8 memory was given one plate. Blood TCR repertoires of a handful of healthy adults were deeply sequenced to estimate repertoire size and the extent of clonotype sharing between individuals. To increase sequencing depth and limit assay-specific biases, different laboratories used diverse techniques to prepare libraries and sequence TCR repertoires. Each donor's leukapheresis produced roughly between roughly 0.85 and 9.5 billion PBMCs. General findings and caveats noted by the study authors: Approximately 5% of naive CD4, 3.5% of naive CD8, 2.3% of memory CD4, and about 0.4% of memory CD8 clonotypes were shared across four donors. Pairwise subsampling led to the expectation that sequencing depth would affect the degree of clonotype sharing among donors. Only blood was sampled, and tissue TCR repertoires likely differ from those in blood. The small number of donors limited the genetic and exposure-history diversity represented. Larger estimated clonotype richness was generally found for naive subsets than for memory subsets. Clonotypes shared by all four sorted-subset donors showed higher generation probabilities than non-shared clonotypes. Even with the large sequencing depth, rarefaction of the sorted-subset datasets indicated that sequencing was incomplete.

As concerns this clone: The target of this receptor is not known. Base quality data are lacking; no much larger clone is found one base away.

Using the deep immunoSEQ assay, TCR CDR3 regions were amplified from genomic DNA by multiplex PCR. Extracted genomic DNA from each cell subset was distributed evenly across all wells of several immunoSEQ 96-well plates, and each plate was treated as a replicate. For sorted subsets, 150 to 200 ng genomic DNA, equal to tens of thousands of T cell genomes, was loaded into each replicate PCR. Purified libraries were measured with a Qubit 3.0 fluorometer, size-checked on a Bioanalyzer 2100, and measured again with the KAPA Library Quantification kit. Each immunoSEQ 96-well plate was sequenced on its own single-read 150-cycle Illumina NextSeq 550 flow cell. On the authors' methods: Because the immunoSEQ output held only junctional sequences and lacked quality scores, the filtering could not match the filtering applied to full-length reads. Sequences were annotated with PyIR, a Python wrapper for IgBLAST v1.9, using IMGT germline references to assign V/J genes and CDR3. Reads were filtered out if the reads had weak V/J assignments (E-value above 1e-6), no CDR3, stop codons, out-of-frame junctions, or ambiguous translated residues. V3J clonotypes were defined as sequences sharing an identical inferred V gene, J gene, and CDR3 amino acid sequence. Percentage overlap between repertoires was computed as shared unique clonotypes divided by the size of the smaller repertoire. Repertoire richness was assessed with RTK rarefaction, the Chao1 estimator, and Recon v2.1 estimates of unobserved clonotypes. Generation probabilities were computed with OLGA for all TCRbeta clonotypes obtained by the gDNA method from four donors. The clones in this table, taken by TCRdb from immuneACCESS, are in-frame only. Not every clone is retained; where verified, under half of the shortfall comes from an unresolved V gene, and the cause of the rest is unknown. V, J and clone size were drawn from that table, and D and trimming were deduced from the DNA. The sample yields millions of clones; 85% to 95% were counted once. The top ten clonotypes cover under 0.45% of the sample.

The donors were healthy, HIV-negative adults with no recently reported acute infections or vaccinations. Every donor was a Caucasian adult living in Nashville, Tennessee, USA. CD4+ T cells were enriched through magnetic negative selection, after which naive cells were positively selected on CD45RA and the remaining negative fraction served as the memory subset. After blood collection by leukapheresis, PBMCs were isolated using Ficoll-Histopaque density gradient centrifugation and then cryopreserved in the vapor phase of liquid nitrogen. Analytical flow cytometry was used to check the purity and quantity of each magnetically sorted T cell population. Genomic DNA was isolated from each sorted fraction and quantified by UV absorbance on a Nanodrop 2000c. Sequencing was performed on naive CD4+ T cells from PBMCs. The sample's cell subset or site label, decoded: CD45RA+ positively selected. The receptor comes from a man younger than 35 in good health. Some clones in this sample may be carry-over from other donors' samples.

The sequence in DNA is TGTGCCAGCAGTGACGGCCCGTTGCAGCCCCAGCATTTT. This is translated as CASSDGPLQPQHF. The chain employs TRBV6-4 and TRBJ1-5; the D gene is unclear. The junction shows trimming of 2 bases on V and 7 bases on J, plus 9 bases between the germline ends. The CDR3 runs 13 residues from the cysteine to the phenylalanine. Of the read, only the CDR3 DNA is kept; its 39 bases are in frame from base 1. The CDR1 and CDR2 encoded by the germline V gene are MRHNA and SNTAGT.